This TCR beta chain was identified during a study of Ad26.COV2.S vaccination and SARS-CoV-2 variants. Study-wide points: Possibly, TCR breadth and depth analyses underestimated total T cell responses.

Here immunoSEQ multiplex PCR was the method, and the copy in TCRdb shows in-frame clones only, minus some. The sample has 400,000 to 450,000 clones; approximately 92% are singletons. Treatment: some 20 received Ad26.COV2.S at low or high dose, single or two shots; about five received placebo; per-sample allocation not given. The samples were gathered on day 63 after the first injection of vaccine or placebo. V lost 4 bases and J lost 4, with 13 bases in between. CDR1 is LNHDA, CDR2 SQIVND, per germline (reference sequence). The CDR3 runs 14 residues. As to this clone: The antigen remains unidentified.

Sample: peripheral blood, taken in a trial of Ad26.COV2.S vaccine versus placebo. V gene TRBV19 combines with J gene TRBJ1-2, with D unresolved. This TCR derives from a person aged 18 to 65 who received the Ad26.COV2.S COVID-19 vaccine or a placebo. CDR3 nucleotides: TGTGCCAGTAGTACACGAATTACGTTCTATGGCTACACCTTC. Translation: CASSTRITFYGYTF.